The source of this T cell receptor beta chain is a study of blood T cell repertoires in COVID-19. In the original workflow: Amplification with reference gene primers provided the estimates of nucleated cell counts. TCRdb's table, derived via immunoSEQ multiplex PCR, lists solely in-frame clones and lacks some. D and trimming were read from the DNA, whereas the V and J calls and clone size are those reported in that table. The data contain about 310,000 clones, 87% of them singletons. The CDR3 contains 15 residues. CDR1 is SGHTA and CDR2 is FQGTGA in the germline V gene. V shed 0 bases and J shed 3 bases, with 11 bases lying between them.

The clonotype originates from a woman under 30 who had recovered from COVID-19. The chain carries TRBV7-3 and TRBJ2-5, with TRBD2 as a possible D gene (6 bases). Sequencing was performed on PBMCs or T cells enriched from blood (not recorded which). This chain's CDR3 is CASSLTSGEKETQYF. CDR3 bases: TGTGCCAGCAGCTTAACGTCGGGAGAGAAAGAGACCCAGTACTTC. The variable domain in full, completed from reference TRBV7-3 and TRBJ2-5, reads GAGVSQTPSNKVTEKGKYVELRCDPISGHTALYWYRQSLGQGPEFLIYFQGTGAADDSGLPNDRFFAVRPEGSVSTLKIQRTERGDSAVYLCASSLTSGEKETQYFGPGTRLLVL.